This T cell receptor (beta chain) came from a study of cytomegalovirus exposure and HLA in healthy donors (dated by TCRdb to about 2017). For the study in its entirety: In an earlier analysis of 587 of the donors, around 300 Gb of sequence data and 90 million to 120 million unique TCR beta sequences from roughly 200 million T cells were reported. An early release that covered about 600 HLA-typed donors contained approximately 300 gigabases of sequencing data and 80 million or so unique TCR sequences. Of the 300 to 450 genotyped donors, more than 75% were placed in the genetic ancestry cluster associated with self-reported Caucasian donors. The study aimed to test whether signatures of past pathogen exposure could be identified by cataloging public T cell receptors. Using immunosequencing, the study profiled T cell repertoires from 666 subjects and related those repertoires to cytomegalovirus serostatus. Besides the first cohort of roughly 660 subjects, a separate validation cohort made up of 120 different subjects was used. To predict cytomegalovirus infection status, the study combined high-throughput TCR immunosequencing, statistical association of individual TCRs with disease status, and machine learning. A later analysis re-analyzed previously published TCR beta repertoires from 660 or so donors and added high-resolution HLA genotyping to study TCR occurrence patterns. In the later analysis, no new phenotypic data were used to find candidate immune exposures; instead, reliance was placed on TCR beta sequences and their occurrence across donors. To decide whether each TCR beta V gene segment behaved as functional or pseudogenic, an earlier analysis of approximately 600 of the donors relied on high-throughput TCR beta sequencing. Donor age, sex, ethnicity and CMV serostatus were compiled alongside the repertoire data. Genome-wide SNP genotypes for about 65% of the roughly 700 donors were used in a later genetic analysis, which treated that subset as a discovery cohort. Every repertoire in the discovery cohort had been generated on one and the same sequencing platform. HLA typing included class I and class II loci at four-digit resolution. Typing coverage varied by locus: 629-630 donors for A, B, C, DRB1 and DQB1; around 560 for DQA1; around 570 for DPA1; 400 to 480 for DPB1. Roughly five DR-DQ haplotypes were handled as single units for association and clustering because linkage in the cohort was strong. Among some 400 genotyped donors of the cohort, an average of 235,054 unique TCR beta nucleotide sequences were sequenced per donor, around 18% of them non-productive. The full study reports these points: V-gene and J-gene trimming of TCR beta chains was associated with a missense DCLRE1C variant in a later genetic analysis, and the association was replicated in an independent cohort. According to the authors, the approach could potentially be generalized to other disease states and immunological phenotypes. Some IMGT-functional V segments, including TRBV6-2 and TRBV6-3, could not be told apart with the 87-base-pair reads, so those segments were excluded. In both the original and validation cohorts, the classifier was reported to diagnose cytomegalovirus status with high specificity and sensitivity. Only TCR beta chains were sequenced in this cohort, and the absence of alpha or paired-chain data limited detectable features. A later genetic analysis reported fewer N-insertions in productive TCRs among donors in an Asian-associated ancestry cluster than the roughly 650-donor mean. In an earlier analysis of roughly 560 of the donors, most TCR beta V segments were observed in productive rearrangements about 90% or about 30% of the time, broadly matching IMGT annotations. Because counts were too low, seventeen rarely observed V segments, including chromosome 9 orphons, were excluded from the earlier analysis of 587 of the donors. A later analysis found that most CMV-associated TCR beta chains appeared HLA-restricted, with HLA associations seemingly driven largely by CMV exposure. Several of the top co-occurrence clusters appeared to be linked to parvovirus B19, influenza, CMV and Epstein-Barr virus, according to a later analysis. At a false discovery rate of 0.05, a later analysis linked under 20,000 TCR beta sequences to specific HLA alleles. The study gave a list of about 160 TCR beta chains associated with cytomegalovirus. Because HLA typing was missing for some donors at each locus, association tests included only the typed subset. In vitro tests confirmed that three of the cytomegalovirus-associated TCR beta chains recognize cytomegalovirus antigens. When HLA alleles, especially DR and DQ, strongly co-occurred, attributing TCR associations to individual alleles was difficult. The sequencing pipeline was judged likely to have produced a cluster of highly shared sequence variants as a technical artifact. Presence/absence analyses assumed roughly uniform sequencing depth across donors, an assumption that may not hold. In a later analysis, HLA-associated TCR beta chains were found to be more clonally expanded and to have lower generation probabilities than equally common non-associated chains. Immune exposure information for the cohort was limited to CMV serostatus. In a later analysis, TCR association rates were found to vary across HLA loci, with the most associated TCRs seen for DRB1 alleles and the fewest for HLA-C alleles. Correlated functional status among segregating V segments might be attributable to linkage disequilibrium, but an unknown experimental factor could not be ruled out. A further reported finding was that TCR beta sequences accurately predicted the HLA-A and HLA-B alleles for most subjects in the first cohort. While some public TCRs were present in many individuals, most TCR sequences turned up only very rarely across donors.

The germline V gene supplies CDR1 MNHNS and CDR2 SASEGT. The CDR3 has 16 amino acids, counting the end cysteine and phenylalanine. This entry keeps only the CDR3 DNA: 48 bases, framed from base 1. The germline V end is reduced by 2 bases and the J end by 3 bases; junction bases left unmatched: 6. The cohort was made up of 500 to 800 healthy bone marrow donors. At the time of sampling, all cohort members were nominally healthy, though unrecorded immune exposures were likely present. The donor tested CMV seronegative and was one of the 352 seronegative cohort members. A peripheral blood sample was provided by each donor, and peripheral blood mononuclear cells were used for TCR beta sequencing. Genomic DNA was extracted from the blood cell samples with the Qiagen DNeasy Blood Extraction Kit. In regard to this clone: The antigen it binds to is not known.

Libraries were prepared through the immunoSEQ multiplex PCR assay. The multiplex PCR relied on a mix of 60 forward primers for TCR Vbeta segments and 13 reverse primers for TCR Jbeta segments. A multiplex PCR assay on genomic DNA amplified the CDR3 region of rearranged TCR beta genes. Amplified TCR beta libraries were sequenced as 87-base-pair reads on the Illumina HiSeq System. On the authors' methods: A later analysis counted about 82 million unique TCR beta chains across the 650 to 800 repertoires, and about 10 million of these chains were shared by at least two donors. Raw reads were error-corrected and collapsed into unique sequences with a nearest-neighbor algorithm that merged closely related sequences to remove PCR and sequencing errors. V, D and J gene segments were assigned by aligning CDR3 sequences to IMGT reference sequences. For a sequence to be retained, a match of at least six nucleotides was required to both a V gene segment and a J gene segment. A rearrangement counted as productive if the CDR3 had no stop codons and remained in frame with V and J, and every other rearrangement counted as non-productive. CDR3 was defined by IMGT convention, running from the second conserved V-encoded cysteine to the conserved J-encoded phenylalanine. Sequences without an unambiguous match to a single V gene segment were excluded from the earlier analysis of 587 of the donors. In an earlier analysis of 500 to 750 of the donors, V segments were called functional above 56.7% productive rearrangements and were called segregating when the between-donor standard deviation exceeded 5%. To diagnose cytomegalovirus status from the catalog of TCR beta chain sequences, a statistical classification framework was built. In a later analysis, TCR nucleotide sequences were compared against IMGT/GENE-DB human TR gene sequences so that V and J genes could be assigned. In a later analysis, CDR3 sequences and most-parsimonious VDJ recombination scenarios were assigned using the TCRdist pipeline. A later analysis defined each TCR beta chain by its CDR3 amino acid sequence plus V-gene family, and excluded reads lacking a unique V-gene family. In a later analysis, some 600 highly shared, low-generation-probability nucleotide sequences were removed to address suspected cross-contamination and a sequencing artifact. In a later analysis, a clonal expansion index was calculated for each public chain from normalized within-repertoire ranks of inferred template counts. In a later analysis, generation probabilities were computed with a VDJ recombination model fitted to out-of-frame rearrangements, and the resulting probabilities were checked against IGoR. In a later analysis, TCR-TCR, TCR-HLA and TCR-CMV co-occurrence was scored with hypergeometric tests, and a repertoire-size bias correction was applied to TCR pairs. A later analysis estimated false discovery rates by permuting HLA or CMV assignments 20 times. In a later analysis, co-occurring TCRs were grouped with DBSCAN, and TCRdist sequence similarity was added when clustering was performed within HLA-allele-positive subsets. Co-occurrence clustering excluded repertoires with fewer than 30,000 or more than 120,000 public chains, plus five with anomalous nucleotide sharing. TCRdb retrieved this table from immuneACCESS and kept in-frame rearrangements only. Not all clones are present; in checked studies, unresolved V genes account for under half, and no reason is known for the remainder. The V and J calls and clone size were taken over from that table, and D and trimming were inferred from the DNA. For this sample, the table gives about 200,000 clones. The biggest ten clones account for under 6.5% of the sample.

Sequencing was performed on PBMCs. The TCR originated in a young man in good health and CMV-seronegative. The chain couples TRBV6-1 to TRBJ2-2, with 7 bases aligning to TRBD1. The nucleotide sequence reads as follows: TGTGCCAGCAGTGAATTCCCCCAGGGGGACACCGGGGAGCTGTTTTTT. It codes for CASSEFPQGDTGELFF.